This T cell receptor beta chain was sequenced for a study of blood T cell repertoires in COVID-19. Study-wide background: Samples representing acute and convalescent COVID-19 were sourced from the United States, Italy and Spain. From T cells, B-cell-depleted T cells, or PBMCs came the material, which was cDNA or gDNA.

Methods used by the authors: Estimated nucleated cell counts came from reference gene primer amplification. Libraries were prepared by immunoSEQ multiplex PCR; TCRdb keeps only in-frame clonotypes and omits some of them. V and J calls and clone size are those listed in that table; D and trimming were worked out from the DNA. The sample includes some 150,000 clones, more than 75% seen only once; the top ten take roughly 35%. The CDR3 has 15 amino acids. The germline CDR1 and CDR2 sequences are KGHSH and LQKENI. The V gene lost 4 bases and the J gene lost 5 bases, with 15 bases spanning the gap. V and J are TRBV18 and TRBJ1-5; no firm D call. The clonotype comes from a man aged 45-65 years who had recovered from COVID-19. The sequenced sample consisted of peripheral blood. The CDR3 bases are TGTGCCAGCTCACTGCGACCGGTCGGGGATCAGCCCCAGCATTTT. Residues: CASSLRPVGDQPQHF.